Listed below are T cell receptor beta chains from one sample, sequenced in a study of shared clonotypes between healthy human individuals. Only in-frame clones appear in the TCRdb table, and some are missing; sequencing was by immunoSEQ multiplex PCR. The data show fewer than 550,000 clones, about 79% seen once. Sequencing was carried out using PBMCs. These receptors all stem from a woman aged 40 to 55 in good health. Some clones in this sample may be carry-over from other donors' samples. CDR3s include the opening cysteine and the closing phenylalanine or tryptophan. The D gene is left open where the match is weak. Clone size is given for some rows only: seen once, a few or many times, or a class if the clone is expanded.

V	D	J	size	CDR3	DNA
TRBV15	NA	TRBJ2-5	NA	CATSTRLGQGQTQYF	TGTGCCACCAGCACCAGGCTTGGGCAGGGACAGACCCAGTACTTC
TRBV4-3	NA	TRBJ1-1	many	CASSRRGGGNTEAFF	TGCGCCAGCAGCCGCCGGGGGGGCGGGAACACTGAAGCTTTCTTT
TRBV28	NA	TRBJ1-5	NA	CASSFLNQVGQPQHF	TGTGCCAGCAGTTTCCTGAACCAGGTGGGGCAGCCCCAGCATTTT
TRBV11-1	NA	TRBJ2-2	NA	CASSSGLSNTGELFF	TGTGCCAGCAGCTCGGGACTTTCGAACACCGGGGAGCTGTTTTTT
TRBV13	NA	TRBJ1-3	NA	CASSLGLGNTIYF	TGTGCCAGCAGCTTAGGCCTGGGAAACACCATATATTTT
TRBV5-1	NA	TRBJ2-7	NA	CASSLSTGEGYEQYF	TGCGCCAGCAGCTTGTCGACAGGGGAGGGCTACGAGCAGTACTTC
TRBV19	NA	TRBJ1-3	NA	CASSMSQLVQRSGNTIYF	TGTGCCAGTAGTATGAGTCAGCTAGTACAACGCTCTGGAAACACCATATATTTT
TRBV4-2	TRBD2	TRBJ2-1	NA	CASSQTPGLVPHEQFF	TGTGCCAGCAGCCAAACCCCGGGACTAGTTCCTCATGAGCAGTTCTTC
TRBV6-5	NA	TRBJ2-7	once	CASSYPGRPEQYF	TGTGCCAGCAGTTACCCAGGACGCCCCGAGCAGTACTTC
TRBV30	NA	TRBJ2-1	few	CAWSGGPPIYNEQFF	TGTGCCTGGAGTGGGGGCCCGCCAATTTACAATGAGCAGTTCTTC
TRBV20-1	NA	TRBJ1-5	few	CSAWESGSQHF	TGCAGTGCCTGGGAATCAGGGTCCCAGCATTTT
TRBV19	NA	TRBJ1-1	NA	CASSFGIGGAEAFF	TGTGCCAGTAGTTTCGGGATCGGGGGGGCTGAAGCTTTCTTT
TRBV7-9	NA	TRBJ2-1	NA	CASSGLYNEQFF	TGTGCCAGCAGCGGACTTTACAATGAGCAGTTCTTC
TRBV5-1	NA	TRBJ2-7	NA	CASSPDGFYEQYF	TGCGCCAGCAGCCCGGACGGTTTCTACGAGCAGTACTTC
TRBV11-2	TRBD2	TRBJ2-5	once	CASSLPGGQETQYF	TGTGCCAGCAGCTTACCGGGGGGGCAAGAGACCCAGTACTTC
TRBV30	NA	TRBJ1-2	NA	CAWSRGQTNYGYTF	TGTGCCTGGAGTCGCGGACAGACAAACTATGGCTACACCTTC
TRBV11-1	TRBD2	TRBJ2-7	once	CASSSGLAGNPYEQYF	TGTGCCAGCAGCTCGGGACTAGCGGGCAACCCCTACGAGCAGTACTTC
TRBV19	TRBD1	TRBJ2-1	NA	CASTNEGGTGRYNEQFF	TGTGCCAGTACCAATGAAGGGGGGACAGGGCGCTACAATGAGCAGTTCTTC
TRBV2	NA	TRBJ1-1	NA	CASRQLSAGTEAFF	TGTGCCAGCAGACAACTATCGGCGGGGACTGAAGCTTTCTTT
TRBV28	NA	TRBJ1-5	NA	CASSLGVRGDQPQHF	TGTGCCAGCAGTTTAGGGGTTCGGGGTGACCAGCCCCAGCATTTT
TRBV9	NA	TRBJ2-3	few	CASSVGRDTDTQYF	TGTGCCAGCAGCGTAGGGCGAGACACAGATACGCAGTATTTT
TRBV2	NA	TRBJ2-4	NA	CASSAAGQYKNIQYF	TGTGCCAGCAGCGCAGCAGGACAGTACAAAAACATTCAGTACTTC
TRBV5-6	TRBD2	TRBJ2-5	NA	CASSLGGLEETQYF	TGTGCCAGCAGCTTGGGTGGACTAGAAGAGACCCAGTACTTC
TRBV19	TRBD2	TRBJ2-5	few	CASSTPGLQETQYF	TGTGCCAGTAGTACTCCGGGACTACAAGAGACCCAGTACTTC
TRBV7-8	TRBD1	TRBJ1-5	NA	CASSLERTGINQPQHF	TGTGCCAGCAGCTTAGAAAGGACAGGGATCAATCAGCCCCAGCATTTT
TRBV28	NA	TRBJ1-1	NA	CASSPLKGDEAFF	TGTGCCAGCAGTCCCCTAAAGGGGGATGAAGCTTTCTTT